These 27 T cell receptor beta chains came from one sample sequenced in a study of blood T cell repertoires in COVID-19. The method was immunoSEQ multiplex PCR; TCRdb's version includes in-frame clones alone and lacks a portion of them. The sample has more than 200,000 clones, around 90% seen once. Sequencing was done on a sample of peripheral blood. The receptors were gathered from a man aged 25-40 years with COVID-19, enrolled during active disease.

This chain connects TRBV7-2 to TRBJ1-1; no clear D gene. V shed 5 bases and J shed 2 bases, with 12 bases lying between them. CDR1 SGHTA and CDR2 FQGNSA come from the germline V gene. The CDR3 consists of 14 residues. CDR3 residues: CASSPSMSNTEAFF. CDR3 nucleotides: TGTGCCAGCAGCCCTAGTATGTCCAACACTGAAGCTTTCTTT.

The chain joins TRBV7-2 to TRBJ1-5; maybe TRBD1 (5 bases). V was pared by 2 bases and J by 3 bases, with 14 bases between. There are 16 residues in the CDR3. CDR1 and CDR2 from the germline V gene are SGHTA and FQGNSA. CDR3 amino acids: CASSLRATVTNQPQHF. The CDR3 coding sequence is TGTGCCAGCAGCTTAAGGGCGACAGTTACCAATCAGCCCCAGCATTTT.

The chain links TRBV24-1 to TRBJ2-2; a possible D gene is TRBD2 (6 bases). Per germline, CDR1 KGHDR and CDR2 SFDVKD. The germline V and J ends were trimmed by 9 bases and 1 base, with 14 bases remaining between them. There are 15 residues in the CDR3. For the CDR3, the DNA is TGTGCCACCCAAGGACTAAGGGGGAACACCGGGGAGCTGTTTTTT. This encodes CATQGLRGNTGELFF.

V is TRBV5-4 and J is TRBJ2-3; unclear D gene. The germline gives CDR1 SGHNT, CDR2 YYREEE (reference sequence). The CDR3 spans 14 residues. The ends were cut back, 3 bases at V and 2 bases at J, with 10 bases in the middle. The CDR3 spells CASSSPTHTDTQYF. The CDR3, as DNA: TGTGCCAGCAGCTCTCCCACACACACAGATACGCAGTATTTT.

The chain uses TRBV18 and TRBJ2-2, with a tentative D call TRBD2 (5 bases). Germline values: CDR1 KGHSH, CDR2 LQKENI. Between the trimmed V and J ends, which lost 3 bases and 6 bases, there was a span of 11 bases. The CDR3 totals 14 residues. The CDR3 sequence: CASSPGSTAGELFF. The CDR3 DNA follows: TGTGCCAGCTCACCGGGGAGCACGGCCGGGGAGCTGTTTTTT. Full variable domain (rest looked up from reference TRBV18 and TRBJ2-2): NAGVMQNPRHLVRRRGQEARLRCSPMKGHSHVYWYRQLPEEGLKFMVYLQKENIIDESGMPKERFSAEFPKEGPSILRIQQVVRGDSAAYFCASSPGSTAGELFFGEGSRLTVL.

The genes are TRBV11-2 and TRBJ2-1, with D possibly TRBD1 on 5 matching bases. This CDR3 has 16 amino acids. CDR1 is SGHAT and CDR2 is FQNNGV in the germline V gene. The germline V and J ends were trimmed by 3 bases and 3 bases, with 15 bases remaining between them. The chain's CDR3 is CASSLYQGPGYNEQFF. As DNA, the CDR3 is TGTGCCAGCAGCTTGTATCAGGGTCCCGGCTACAATGAGCAGTTCTTC. Full variable domain (rest looked up from reference TRBV11-2 and TRBJ2-1): EAGVAQSPRYKIIEKRQSVAFWCNPISGHATLYWYQQILGQGPKLLIQFQNNGVVDDSQLPKDRFSAERLKGVDSTLKIQPAKLEDSAVYLCASSLYQGPGYNEQFFGPGTRLTVL.

The V gene is TRBV5-1, the J gene TRBJ2-7; D is possibly TRBD1 (6 bases). Germline V gives CDR1 SGHRS, CDR2 YFSETQ. The CDR3 covers 14 residues. Trimming cost V 0 bases and J 4 bases, with 11 bases left between them. The CDR3 DNA sequence: TGCGCCAGCAGCTTGGCTGGACAGATGTACGAGCAGTACTTC. Its protein product is CASSLAGQMYEQYF.

This chain connects TRBV28 to TRBJ1-6, with a weak D call TRBD1 (6 bases). The germline gives CDR1 MDHEN, CDR2 SYDVKM. The CDR3 covers 14 residues. Deletions cut 6 bases from V and 4 bases from J, with 10 bases between. The CDR3 reads CASRQGQYNSPLHF. The CDR3 nucleotides are TGTGCCAGCAGGCAAGGACAGTATAATTCACCCCTCCACTTT. Complete variable domain (other parts from reference TRBV28 and TRBJ1-6): DVKVTQSSRYLVKRTGEKVFLECVQDMDHENMFWYRQDPGLGLRLIYFSYDVKMKEKGDIPEGYSVSREKKERFSLILESASTNQTSMYLCASRQGQYNSPLHFGNGTRLTVT.

The V and J genes are TRBV18 and TRBJ2-2; D perhaps matches TRBD2 (5 bases). Per germline, CDR1 KGHSH and CDR2 LQKENI. V was clipped by 2 bases and J by 7 bases, with 14 bases between them. The CDR3 length is 15 residues. The CDR3 bases are TGTGCCAGCTCACCAGAGTCGGGGATCTACGGGGAGCTGTTTTTT. It specifies CASSPESGIYGELFF.

Only one count was recorded for this clone. This chain joins TRBV6-2 or TRBV6-3 and TRBJ2-3; 15 positions match TRBD2. Unmatched junction bases numbered 8, after V lost 2 bases and J lost 2 bases. The CDR3 has 19 amino acids. CDR1 MNHEY and CDR2 SVGEGT come from the germline V gene. CDR3 residues: CASSYGTSGGKAFTDTQYF. Here the CDR3 DNA reads TGTGCCAGCAGTTACGGGACTAGCGGGGGGAAAGCCTTCACAGATACGCAGTATTTT.

This chain connects TRBV28 to TRBJ2-7; 13 bases match TRBD2. This CDR3 spans 15 amino acids. Trimming at V came to 3 bases and at J to 3 bases, leaving 2 bases not matched to a gene. Looked up from germline, CDR1 is MDHEN and CDR2 is SYDVKM. The CDR3 nucleotides read TGTGCCAGCAGTTTGACTAGCGGGAGGTTCTACGAGCAGTACTTC. This codes for CASSLTSGRFYEQYF. Full variable domain (remainder filled in from reference TRBV28 and TRBJ2-7): DVKVTQSSRYLVKRTGEKVFLECVQDMDHENMFWYRQDPGLGLRLIYFSYDVKMKEKGDIPEGYSVSREKKERFSLILESASTNQTSMYLCASSLTSGRFYEQYFGPGTRLTVT.

The genes are TRBV7-2 and TRBJ1-2; D is possibly TRBD1 (6 bases). This CDR3 has 15 residues. The V end lost 3 bases, the J end lost 0 bases, and 11 bases lay between the germline ends. CDR1 is SGHTA and CDR2 is FQGNSA in the germline V gene. CDR3 in amino acids: CASSLGHFSNYGYTF. CDR3 DNA sequence: TGTGCCAGCAGCTTGGGACACTTTTCTAACTATGGCTACACCTTC.

The V call is TRBV29-1, the J call TRBJ1-1; D is possibly TRBD1 (6 bases). Trimming removed 7 bases at V and 14 bases at J, with 23 bases between. Germline CDR1 SQVTM, CDR2 ANQGSEA. The CDR3 is 12 residues long. In DNA form, the CDR3 reads TGCAGCGCCGACAGCCGTGGGGGCGTTGGGTTCTTT. It encodes CSADSRGGVGFF.

This chain joins TRBV7-8 and TRBJ1-5; TRBD1 matches 7 bases. Germline lookup yields CDR1 SGHVS and CDR2 FQNEAQ. The ends lost 6 bases at V and 4 bases at J; junction bases unmatched: 3. The length of the CDR3 is 13 residues. The CDR3 is CASSPDRNQPQHF. CDR3 DNA: TGTGCCAGCAGTCCGGACAGGAATCAGCCCCAGCATTTT.

Only a few counts were recorded for this clone. The V gene is TRBV4-2, the J gene TRBJ2-7; TRBD2 aligns across 7 bases. V was pared by 0 bases and J by 3 bases, with 2 bases of the junction left unmatched. The length of the CDR3 is 14 residues. Germline V lookup: CDR1 LGHNA, CDR2 YNFKEQ. CDR3 region: CASSQDWGGYEQYF. CDR3 sequence (DNA): TGTGCCAGCAGCCAAGATTGGGGGGGCTACGAGCAGTACTTC.

The chain links TRBV19 to TRBJ2-3; the match to TRBD2 covers 11 bases. The germline gives CDR1 LNHDA, CDR2 SQIVND (reference sequence). With 3 bases clipped from V and 2 bases from J, the junction kept 4 bases outside the gene matches. The CDR3 totals 16 residues. CDR3 bases: TGTGCCAGTAGTATCCGGACTAGCGGGTTCACAGATACGCAGTATTTT. Translated: CASSIRTSGFTDTQYF.

The sample holds a few counts of this clone. This chain connects TRBV24-1 to TRBJ2-1, with D perhaps matching TRBD2 (6 bases). V was cut by 3 bases and J by 10 bases, with 12 bases left in between. CDR1 is KGHDR, CDR2 SFDVKD, per germline. This CDR3 spans 13 amino acids. The CDR3 region is CATSDGRGREQFF. The CDR3 nucleotides read TGTGCCACCAGTGATGGGCGGGGTAGGGAGCAGTTCTTC.

This clone has only a few counts. The CDR3 sequence is CASSQASGQALPGYTF. The CDR3 nucleotides are TGTGCCAGCAGCCAAGCGAGTGGACAGGCGCTCCCTGGCTACACCTTC. The gene calls are TRBV4-2 and TRBJ1-2; TRBD1 matches 7 bases. The CDR3 loop spans 16 amino acids. J lost 7 bases, V lost 1 base, and 12 bases had no gene match. Germline CDR1 LGHNA, CDR2 YNFKEQ.

The chain combines TRBV28 with TRBJ2-3; tentatively, D is TRBD2 (5 bases). The germline gives CDR1 MDHEN, CDR2 SYDVKM. Trimming removed 5 bases from V and 4 bases from J, with 10 bases in between. The CDR3 loop spans 13 amino acids. The CDR3: CASSLKLADTQYF. Written as DNA, the CDR3 is TGTGCCAGCAGTCTAAAACTAGCAGATACGCAGTATTTT.

V usage is TRBV7-3 and J usage is TRBJ2-1, with 12 bases matching TRBD2. With V trimmed by 5 bases and J by 5 bases, 13 bases remained unmatched. This CDR3 region has 18 residues. In germline, CDR1 is SGHTA, CDR2 FQGTGA. The CDR3 region is CASSATGLAGRRDNEQFF. The CDR3 DNA is TGTGCCAGCAGCGCCACGGGACTAGCGGGCCGGCGGGACAATGAGCAGTTCTTC.

The chain links TRBV19 to TRBJ1-2; tentative D call: TRBD1 (6 bases). The CDR3 is made up of 21 amino acids. V was cut by 5 bases and J by 4 bases, with 35 bases left in between. The germline V gene encodes CDR1 LNHDA and CDR2 SQIVND (reference sequence). The CDR3 sequence: CASSGGFPTLQGFGGRYGYTF. The CDR3 DNA follows: TGTGCCAGTAGTGGCGGATTCCCTACCCTCCAGGGGTTTGGTGGTCGCTATGGCTACACCTTC.

This clone has a single count. This chain joins TRBV27 and TRBJ1-5; TRBD1 matches at 7 bases. The V segment lost 5 bases and the J segment 5 bases; nucleotides outside the gene matches: 6. Per the germline V gene, CDR1 is MNHEY and CDR2 is SMNVEV (reference sequence). This CDR3 has 14 residues. The CDR3 sequence is CASSRRQGDQPQHF. CDR3 in DNA: TGTGCCAGCAGTCGTCGACAGGGTGATCAGCCCCAGCATTTT.

This clone is a singleton in its sample. The chain is built from TRBV7-2 and TRBJ1-3, with 8 bases aligning to TRBD1. Per germline, CDR1 SGHTA and CDR2 FQGNSA. The CDR3 runs 14 residues. The junction had 4 bases not matched to a gene; V was cut back by 5 bases and J by 4 bases. The CDR3 spells CASSPQGAGNTIYF. For the CDR3, the DNA is TGTGCCAGCAGCCCGCAGGGGGCCGGAAACACCATATATTTT.

The chain uses TRBV29-1 and TRBJ1-1; 10 nucleotides agree with TRBD1. Germline V gene sequence: CDR1 SQVTM, CDR2 ANQGSEA. The CDR3 totals 13 residues. V lost 2 bases, J lost 6 bases, and 3 bases stayed unmatched. The CDR3 nucleotides read TGCAGCGTTGAATCCGGGACAGGGGCTGAAGCTTTCTTT. The encoded protein is CSVESGTGAEAFF. The complete variable domain, with remaining parts taken from reference TRBV29-1 and TRBJ1-1, reads SAVISQKPSRDICQRGTSLTIQCQVDSQVTMMFWYRQQPGQSLTLIATANQGSEATYESGFVIDKFPISRPNLTFSTLTVSNMSPEDSSIYLCSVESGTGAEAFFGQGTRLTVV.

The genes are TRBV19 and TRBJ1-5, with 9 bases lining up with TRBD1. The CDR3 runs 15 residues. Germline assignment: CDR1 LNHDA and CDR2 SQIVND (reference sequence). Germline trimming cut 2 bases from V and 7 bases from J; bases unmatched to any gene: 6. The CDR3, as DNA: TGTGCCAGTAGTATAATAGGGACAGGGAACCAGCCCCAGCATTTT. Its protein product is CASSIIGTGNQPQHF.

The chain links TRBV15 to TRBJ1-2; D is uncertain. CDR1 is LNHNV, CDR2 YYDKDF, per germline (reference sequence). The CDR3 loop spans 15 amino acids. Deletions cut 0 bases from V and 4 bases from J, with 12 bases between. The CDR3 DNA sequence: TGTGCCACCAGCAGAGATCATCAGGTCCCCTATGGCTACACCTTC. Amino acids: CATSRDHQVPYGYTF.

A single count supports this clone. The rearrangement joins TRBV6-6 to TRBJ2-7; D possibly corresponds to TRBD1 (6 bases). Germline CDR1 is MNHNY and CDR2 is SVGAGI (reference sequence). The CDR3 extends over 17 amino acids. V shed 5 bases and J shed 4 bases, with 24 bases lying between them. The CDR3 coding sequence is TGTGCCAGCAGTCACGGACAGCCAAATATGTTCTATTACGAGCAGTACTTC. It translates to CASSHGQPNMFYYEQYF.